The 31 T cell receptor beta chains below all came from one sample that was sequenced in a study of post-analysis software for immune sequencing data. Study outcomes and limitations: TRBV5-6, TRBV5-1 and TRBV20-1 belonged to a set of roughly 5 TRBV segments that were more frequent in patients than controls.

Tagging with unique molecular identifiers was a feature of the TCR beta cDNA libraries. Via MiXCR, TCRdb re-called the PCR reads, giving one row per CDR3 protein. The sample lists roughly 800,000 distinct CDR3 sequences, roughly 27% occurring once. Their target antigens are unknown. The sequenced sample was blood. The origin of the receptors is a girl aged 10 to 17 with multiple sclerosis.

The table lists this clonotype with a count of one. The V and J genes are TRBV10-2 and TRBJ2-5; D is possibly TRBD2 (6 bases). The J call may be wrong; the DNA end is better matched by TRBJ2-7. This CDR3 spans 16 amino acids. CDR1 WSHSY and CDR2 SAAADI come from the germline V gene. The CDR3 loop is CASSAEGATSFGEQYF. CDR3 nucleotides: TGCGCCAGCAGTGCGGAGGGAGCAACGTCCTTCGGCGAGCAGTACTTC.

CDR3 loop: CATVAGGSYNEQFF. The CDR3 nucleotides read TGTGCCACCGTAGCGGGAGGTTCCTACAATGAGCAGTTCTTC. This chain uses TRBV28 with TRBJ2-1; 10 nucleotides align to TRBD2. The CDR3 totals 14 residues. After removal of 10 bases from V and 1 base from J, the junction contained 4 bases not matched to a gene. Germline V CDR1 and CDR2: MDHEN, SYDVKM.

The gene calls are TRBV6-5 and TRBJ1-5; no clear D gene. V was pared by 2 bases and J by 3 bases, with 11 bases between. CDR3 length equals 15 residues. Germline V gene data show CDR1 as MNHEY and CDR2 as SVGAGI. The CDR3 protein is CASSYRGQYNQPQHF. For the CDR3, the DNA is TGTGCCAGCAGTTACCGCGGCCAGTACAATCAGCCCCAGCATTTT.

This clonotype was seen a few times. The chain links TRBV15 to TRBJ2-6; TRBD2 might be the D (7 bases). Germline V gives CDR1 LNHNV, CDR2 YYDKDF (reference sequence). The CDR3 runs 20 residues. V was pared by 4 bases and J by 1 base, with 23 bases between. CDR3 amino acids: CATSTPLEVGGRSGANVLTF. The CDR3 DNA reads as TGTGCCACCAGCACCCCTTTAGAAGTCGGGGGGCGGTCTGGGGCCAACGTCCTGACTTTC.

In this sample, this clonotype turned up a few times. The chain employs TRBV20-1 and TRBJ1-6, with TRBD1 matching 9 bases. The CDR3 runs 16 residues. Trimming took 1 base from V and 8 from J; bases not matched to a gene: 9. Germline assignment: CDR1 DFQATT and CDR2 SNEGSKA (reference sequence). The DNA for the CDR3 is TGCAGTGCTAGAGCTGGGACAGGGCCTGGGTATTCACCCCTCCACTTT. It translates to CSARAGTGPGYSPLHF.

This chain connects TRBV3-1 to TRBJ2-3, with 9 bases lining up with TRBD1. The J segment lost 6 bases and the V segment lost 4 bases, leaving 8 bases of the junction unmatched. Germline CDR1 and CDR2: LGHDT and YNNKEL (reference sequence). The CDR3 runs 15 residues. The DNA of the CDR3 is TGTGCCAGCAGCCGCAGGACAGGGGACCCGGATACGCAGTATTTT. This gives the protein CASSRRTGDPDTQYF.

This clonotype was found a few times. This chain links TRBV2 with TRBJ1-2; D gene ambiguous. Per germline, CDR1 SNHLY and CDR2 FYNNEI. The ends were cut back, 2 bases at V and 3 bases at J, with 10 bases in the middle. The CDR3 is 14 amino acids. The CDR3 DNA sequence: TGTGCCAGCAGTGAATATGCCAGCGACTATGGCTACACCTTC. This codes for CASSEYASDYGYTF.

The genes are TRBV7-2 and TRBJ2-7, with D possibly matching TRBD2 (6 bases). Trimming removed 1 base from V and 6 bases from J, with 13 bases in between. CDR1 SGHTA and CDR2 FQGNSA come from the germline V gene. The length of the CDR3 is 14 residues. This CDR3 is CASSLGPGDVEQYF. CDR3 DNA sequence: TGTGCCAGCAGCTTAGGTCCGGGAGATGTCGAGCAGTACTTC.

This chain connects TRBV5-1 to TRBJ2-5, with D perhaps TRBD2 (6 bases). This CDR3 contains 14 residues. Trimming stripped 4 bases from V and 5 bases from J, with 15 bases between. Looked up from germline, CDR1 is SGHRS and CDR2 is YFSETQ. CDR3: CASSPGLLTETQYF. The DNA for the CDR3 is TGCGCCAGCAGCCCGGGACTCTTAACGGAGACCCAGTACTTC.

The chain links TRBV20-1 to TRBJ2-3, with 8 nucleotides matching TRBD1. This CDR3 is built from 13 residues. From germline, CDR1 is DFQATT and CDR2 SNEGSKA (reference sequence). Trimming at V came to 3 bases and at J to 14 bases, leaving 13 bases not matched to a gene. Here the CDR3 reads CSARRQGLKGLYF. The CDR3, as DNA: TGCAGTGCTAGGAGACAGGGGTTGAAAGGTTTGTATTTT.

There are many counts of this clonotype. The chain joins TRBV29-1 to TRBJ1-2, with no clear D. The germline V and J ends were trimmed by 1 base and 4 bases, with 16 bases remaining between them. Germline-derived CDR1 and CDR2 are SQVTM and ANQGSEA. The length of the CDR3 is 15 residues. CDR3 nucleotides: TGCAGCGTTGAAGTTTGGCTCAGGACCCGCTATGGCTACACCTTC. The encoded protein is CSVEVWLRTRYGYTF.

This clonotype came up many times. The rearrangement uses TRBV29-1 and TRBJ2-1; D unclear. The CDR3 loop spans 14 amino acids. The germline V gene encodes CDR1 SQVTM and CDR2 ANQGSEA. With 2 bases removed from V and 0 bases from J, the gap between germline ends came to 8 bases. As DNA, the CDR3 is TGCAGCGTTGAAAAGGGCACCTCCTACAATGAGCAGTTCTTC. Translating it yields CSVEKGTSYNEQFF.

Only a few counts were recorded for this clonotype. The rearrangement links TRBV4-1 to TRBJ1-6; no firm D call. Germline lookup yields CDR1 MGHRA and CDR2 YSYEKL. Deletions cut 0 bases from V and 8 bases from J, with 11 bases between. The CDR3 has 15 residues. CDR3 nucleotides: TGCGCCAGCAGCCAAGAAGGAGGGATTGATTCACCCCTCCACTTT. This gives the protein CASSQEGGIDSPLHF.

The rearrangement links TRBV5-1 to TRBJ2-4; D tentatively reads TRBD1 or TRBD2 (5 bases each). CDR3 length: 15 residues. V was pared by 0 bases and J by 13 bases, with 20 bases between. The germline gives CDR1 SGHRS, CDR2 YFSETQ. CDR3 residues: CASSLVGVAAEGQYF. The DNA of the CDR3 is TGCGCCAGCAGCTTGGTGGGGGTGGCAGCTGAGGGGCAGTACTTC.

V is TRBV20-1 and J is TRBJ2-7, with 8 bases aligning to TRBD1. The germline gives CDR1 DFQATT, CDR2 SNEGSKA (reference sequence). V was pared by 0 bases and J by 3 bases, with 7 bases of the junction left unmatched. The CDR3 consists of 15 residues. The CDR3 bases are TGCAGTGCTAGAGATGTTGGACAGGGTTTCTACGAGCAGTACTTC. Encoded protein: CSARDVGQGFYEQYF.

J is TRBJ2-3 and V is TRBV20-1; 7 nucleotides line up with TRBD2. Looked up from germline, CDR1 is DFQATT and CDR2 is SNEGSKA (reference sequence). J gave up 8 bases and V 6 bases, and 20 bases lay outside the gene matches. The CDR3 totals 16 residues. The CDR3 reads CSAHRGVDRFKGTQYF. The DNA for the CDR3 is TGCAGTGCCCATCGGGGGGTAGACCGCTTCAAGGGTACGCAGTATTTT.

This clonotype was observed a few times. The rearrangement links TRBV18 to TRBJ2-3; the match to TRBD1 covers 8 bases. Germline V lookup: CDR1 KGHSH, CDR2 LQKENI. V shed 3 bases, J shed 2 bases, and the junction held 4 bases outside the gene matches. The CDR3 is 15 amino acids. The CDR3 region is CASSPWTGTTDTQYF. The CDR3 coding sequence is TGTGCCAGCTCACCGTGGACAGGGACCACAGATACGCAGTATTTT.

This clonotype was counted a few times. The chain employs TRBV4-1 and TRBJ2-3; D ambiguous. This CDR3 comprises 16 residues. Trimming left V 0 bases short and J 0 bases short, with 10 bases between. Germline V gives CDR1 MGHRA, CDR2 YSYEKL. In DNA, the CDR3 is TGCGCCAGCAGCCAAGACTCCGCGCCCAGCACAGATACGCAGTATTTT. Its translation is CASSQDSAPSTDTQYF.

This chain uses TRBV5-1 with TRBJ1-6, with D uncertain. CDR3 length equals 15 residues. Germline-derived CDR1 and CDR2 are SGHRS and YFSETQ. Trimming removed 4 bases from V and 5 bases from J, with 13 bases in between. Here the CDR3 reads CASSELDKHNSPLHF. CDR3 coding DNA: TGCGCCAGCAGCGAGCTAGACAAACATAATTCACCCCTCCACTTT.

This clonotype was recorded many times. The chain employs TRBV29-1 and TRBJ2-5; D remains ambiguous. The V gene's germline CDR1 is SQVTM and CDR2 ANQGSEA. Trimming left V 5 bases short and J 5 bases short, with 6 bases between. The CDR3 totals 10 residues. The CDR3 is CSVTAETQYF. The CDR3 coding sequence is TGCAGCGTTACTGCGGAGACCCAGTACTTC.

This clonotype was found a few times. The CDR3 DNA follows: TGTGCCAGCAGCTCTAGTCCCGCGGGGGCTGAAGCTTTCTTT. Translating gives CASSSSPAGAEAFF. The chain uses TRBV11-3 and TRBJ1-1, with D tentatively TRBD1 (5 bases). The CDR3 totals 14 residues. Trimming cost V 4 bases and J 6 bases, with 15 bases left between them. Germline V gene sequence: CDR1 SGHNT, CDR2 YENEEA.

About this clonotype: A much larger clone sits a single nucleotide away, making a read error possible. The genes are TRBV6-4 and TRBJ2-3; weak D call: TRBD2 (5 bases). The CDR3 runs to 14 residues. Germline lookup yields CDR1 MRHNA and CDR2 SNTAGT. The CDR3 loop reads CASGDPLRTDTQYF. Written as DNA, the CDR3 is TGTGCCAGCGGTGACCCCTTAAGGACTGATACGCAGTATTTT.

The rearrangement joins TRBV4-1 to TRBJ2-1; D may be TRBD1 or TRBD2 (5 bases each). The germline CDR1 and CDR2 sequences are MGHRA and YSYEKL. The length of the CDR3 is 19 residues. V was clipped by 6 bases and J by 2 bases, with 26 bases between them. CDR3 residues: CASRKALVAGMGAYNEQFF. Here the CDR3 DNA reads TGCGCCAGCAGGAAGGCACTAGTAGCTGGCATGGGGGCCTACAATGAGCAGTTCTTC.

This chain uses TRBV6-6 with TRBJ1-1; D is undetermined. The CDR3 is 13 residues long. V was shortened by 2 bases and J by 4 bases, with 8 bases between the two germline ends. Per the germline V gene, CDR1 is MNHNY and CDR2 is SVGAGI (reference sequence). CDR3 DNA sequence: TGTGCCAGCAGTTACCGTCCCATCACTGAAGCTTTCTTT. Translation: CASSYRPITEAFF.

This clonotype was seen a handful of times. The gene calls are TRBV4-1 and TRBJ1-5; D possibly corresponds to TRBD1 (5 bases). The CDR3 runs 18 residues. CDR1 and CDR2 (germline): MGHRA, YSYEKL. Trimming cost V 4 bases and J 3 bases, with 22 bases left between them. Here the CDR3 DNA reads TGCGCCAGCAGCCCTGCGAGGGGTCGGGGGATTGACAATCAGCCCCAGCATTTT. This gives the protein CASSPARGRGIDNQPQHF.

The chain has TRBV9 and TRBJ2-7; the match to TRBD2 covers 13 bases. Germline V CDR1 and CDR2: SGDLS, YYNGEE. There are 15 residues in the CDR3. The ends lost 4 bases at V and 7 bases at J; junction bases unmatched: 8. The CDR3 DNA is TGTGCCAGCAGCCCGCGGACTAGCGGGAGATCTGAGCAGTACTTC. Its translation is CASSPRTSGRSEQYF. The complete variable domain, with remaining parts taken from reference TRBV9 and TRBJ2-7, reads DSGVTQTPKHLITATGQRVTLRCSPRSGDLSVYWYQQSLDQGLQFLIQYYNGEERAKGNILERFSAQQFPDLHSELNLSSLELGDSALYFCASSPRTSGRSEQYFGPGTRLTVT.

The chain recombines TRBV29-1 with TRBJ2-1, with 7 nucleotides matching TRBD2. J was trimmed by 9 bases and V by 5 bases; bases with no gene match: 13. The CDR3 contains 14 residues. CDR1 is SQVTM and CDR2 is ANQGSEA in the germline V gene. The CDR3 DNA reads TGCAGCGTTTCAAGCGGACTAGGCTACTCTGAGCAGTTCTTC. This codes for CSVSSGLGYSEQFF.

This clonotype was counted between two and nine times. This chain joins TRBV24-1 and TRBJ2-1; 7 bases are shared with TRBD1. V dropped 10 bases and J dropped 7; count of bases not matched to a gene: 12. The CDR3 length is 14 residues. Germline-derived CDR1 and CDR2 are KGHDR and SFDVKD. DNA of the CDR3: TGTGCCACGTCTGAACAGACAGGGAGAAATGAGCAGTTCTTC. This codes for CATSEQTGRNEQFF.

This clonotype was counted only a few times. V gene TRBV20-1 combines with J gene TRBJ2-1; D might be TRBD2 (6 bases). The CDR3 spans 14 residues. Trimming cost V 2 bases and J 3 bases, with 11 bases left between them. Germline CDR1 is DFQATT and CDR2 is SNEGSKA (reference sequence). The CDR3 DNA is TGCAGTGCTAGATGGGCGGGACTCTACAATGAGCAGTTCTTC. This gives the protein CSARWAGLYNEQFF.

The chain has TRBV29-1 and TRBJ2-1; 9 bases are a match to TRBD1. Germline V gene sequence: CDR1 SQVTM, CDR2 ANQGSEA. The CDR3 is made up of 13 amino acids. V trimming: 8 bases; J trimming: 6 bases; junction bases outside the gene matches: 8. This CDR3 reads CSFVGTGINEQFF. CDR3 in DNA: TGCAGCTTCGTCGGGACAGGGATCAATGAGCAGTTCTTC.

The table lists this clonotype with a few counts. This chain joins TRBV7-2 and TRBJ2-7; maybe TRBD2 (5 bases). CDR3 length: 13 amino acids. Trimming stripped 4 bases from V and 10 bases from J, with 17 bases between. In germline, CDR1 is SGHTA, CDR2 FQGNSA. For the CDR3, the DNA is TGTGCCAGCAGCTCTGGACTGAAGCTTACCCAGTACTTC. Translated, it gives CASSSGLKLTQYF.